Below are 3 T cell receptor beta chains sequenced from a single sample in a study of cytomegalovirus exposure and HLA in healthy donors. In the PCR, 60 Vbeta and 13 Jbeta primers were used. Clones were read by immunoSEQ multiplex PCR, and TCRdb kept only the in-frame ones, dropping some. The table lists 200,000 or so clones, around 81% of them singletons. Specimen: PBMCs. The receptors shown here come from a woman between 18 and 30 years old in good health and CMV-seropositive.

This clone occurred once. V usage is TRBV9 and J usage is TRBJ1-1; TRBD1 matches 7 bases. V lost 3 bases, J lost 2 bases, and 7 bases stayed unmatched. The CDR3 has 15 residues. Germline V gene data show CDR1 as SGDLS and CDR2 as YYNGEE. CDR3: CASSALTGPNTEAFF. CDR3 DNA sequence: TGTGCCAGCAGCGCCCTGACAGGGCCTAACACTGAAGCTTTCTTT.

The chain carries TRBV21-1 and TRBJ1-2; no check of the table's D call, TRBD1, against the DNA was made. TRBV21-1 is termed a pseudogene. CDR3 length: 19 amino acids. The CDR3 region is CASSEGKNYPRGRHYGYTF. The DNA of the CDR3 is TGTGCCAGCAGCGAAGGTAAAAATTACCCCAGGGGGCGTCACTATGGCTACACCTTC.

The chain employs TRBV27 and TRBJ1-2, with 9 bases matching TRBD1. Per germline, CDR1 MNHEY and CDR2 SMNVEV (reference sequence). With V trimmed by 4 bases and J by 6 bases, 9 bases remained unmatched. The CDR3 contains 15 residues. The CDR3, as DNA: TGTGCCAGCAGTTCACACGGACAGGGGTTTGATGGCTACACCTTC. This codes for CASSSHGQGFDGYTF.